A single TCR beta chain is shown here with its context. Trimming removed 7 bases at V and 7 bases at J, with 16 bases between. There are 14 residues in the CDR3. Germline V gene data show CDR1 as MDHEN and CDR2 as SYDVKM. Sequencing used immunoSEQ multiplex PCR; TCRdb keeps in-frame clones, though not all of them. Of roughly 500,000 clones detected, approximately 94% appear once; the ten largest clones hold about 0.059%. These data originate in a study of shared clonotypes between healthy human individuals. This rearrangement joins TRBV28 to TRBJ1-4; TRBD1 might be the D (6 bases). The clonotype was recovered from a young woman in good health. The sample comprised naive CD4+ T cells sorted from blood. The subset is: CD45RA+ positively selected. For the CDR3, the DNA is TGTGCCAGCACCTTTGGGGGGCCGGGTGAAAAACTGTTTTTT. Residues: CASTFGGPGEKLFF.